This record covers a single T cell receptor beta chain. These data are taken from a study of blood T cell repertoires in COVID-19. About the research overall: Whether acute or convalescent, the COVID-19 samples came from the United States, Italy and Spain. In each case, the material was cDNA or gDNA derived from T cells, B-cell-depleted T cells, or PBMCs.

Per germline, CDR1 SGHTS and CDR2 YDEGEE. The ends were cut back, 6 bases at V and 4 bases at J, with 19 bases in the middle. There are 15 residues in the CDR3. Per the original methods: Reference gene primer amplification gave nucleated cell count estimates. Method: immunoSEQ multiplex PCR; TCRdb's copy keeps in-frame clones and lacks some. V and J calls and clone size follow that table, whereas D and trimming were derived from the DNA. Here the sample spans 180,000 or so clones, roughly nine tenths being singletons. Source material: peripheral blood. This TCR was sampled from a man in his late teens or twenties with acute or convalescent COVID-19. The genes are TRBV5-8 and TRBJ1-2; tentative D call: TRBD1 (6 bases). For the CDR3, the DNA is TGTGCCAGCAACTTACGAAAACAGGGAATCTATGGCTACACCTTC. It is translated as CASNLRKQGIYGYTF. The whole variable domain, filled in from reference TRBV5-8 and TRBJ1-2, reads EAGVTQSPTHLIKTRGQQATLRCSPISGHTSVYWYQQALGLGLQFLLWYDEGEERNRGNFPPRFSGRQFPNYSSELNVNALELEDSALYLCASNLRKQGIYGYTFGSGTRLTVV.